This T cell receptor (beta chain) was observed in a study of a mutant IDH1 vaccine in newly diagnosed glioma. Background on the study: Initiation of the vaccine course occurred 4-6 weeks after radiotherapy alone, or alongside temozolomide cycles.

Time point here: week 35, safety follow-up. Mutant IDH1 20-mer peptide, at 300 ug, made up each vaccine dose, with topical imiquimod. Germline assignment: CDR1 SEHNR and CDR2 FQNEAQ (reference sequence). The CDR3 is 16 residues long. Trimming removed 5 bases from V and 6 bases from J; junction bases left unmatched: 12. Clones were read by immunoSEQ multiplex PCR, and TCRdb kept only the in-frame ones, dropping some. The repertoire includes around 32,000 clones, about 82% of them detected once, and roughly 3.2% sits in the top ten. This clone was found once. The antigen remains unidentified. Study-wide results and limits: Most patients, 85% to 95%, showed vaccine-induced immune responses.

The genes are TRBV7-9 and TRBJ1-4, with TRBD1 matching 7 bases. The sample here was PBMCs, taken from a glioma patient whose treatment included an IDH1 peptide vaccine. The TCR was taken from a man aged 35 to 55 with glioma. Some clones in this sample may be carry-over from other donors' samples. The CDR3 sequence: CASSDQRYRGDEKLFF. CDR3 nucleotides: TGTGCCAGCAGCGACCAACGTTACAGGGGTGATGAAAAACTGTTTTTT.